These 3 T cell receptor beta chains share one sample of origin, sequenced in a study of CD8+ T cells in alopecia areata. cDNA reverse transcribed from extracted RNA served as the sequencing template. The data were produced by immunoSEQ multiplex PCR, yet TCRdb's version contains in-frame clones alone and is incomplete. The sample has 100,000 to 130,000 clones, 55% to 60% seen once. Sequences were obtained from NKG2D-low CD8+ T cells sorted from blood. The receptors here all came from a human donor with alopecia areata.

The V gene is TRBV27, the J gene TRBJ2-1; TRBD2 matches 13 bases. V lost 5 bases to trimming and J lost 7 bases; unmatched junction nucleotides: 5. The V gene's germline CDR1 is MNHEY and CDR2 SMNVEV (reference sequence). The CDR3 contains 15 residues. CDR3: CASSQTSGRLNEQFF. DNA for the CDR3: TGTGCCAGCAGTCAGACTAGCGGGAGGTTAAATGAGCAGTTCTTC.

This clone was observed a handful of times. The rearrangement uses TRBV5-1 and TRBJ2-7; D is ambiguous. Germline V gene sequence: CDR1 SGHRS, CDR2 YFSETQ. Trimming removed 3 bases from V and 5 bases from J, with 9 bases in between. The CDR3 extends over 12 amino acids. CDR3 protein: CASSSRFDEQYF. The CDR3 nucleotides read TGCGCCAGCAGCTCCCGTTTCGACGAGCAGTACTTC.

This chain uses TRBV9 with TRBJ2-7, with D possibly being TRBD2 (6 bases). The ends were cut back, 4 bases at V and 0 bases at J, with 11 bases in the middle. Per the germline V gene, CDR1 is SGDLS and CDR2 is YYNGEE. The CDR3 is 14 residues long. The CDR3 nucleotides read TGTGCCAGCAGCCGCGGAGGGGACTCCTACGAGCAGTACTTC. Translation gives CASSRGGDSYEQYF.